Reported below is one T cell receptor beta chain. What it binds is not known. CDR1 MGHRA and CDR2 YSYEKL come from the germline V gene. This CDR3 has 14 residues. Trimming at V came to 6 bases and at J to 5 bases, leaving 4 bases not matched to a gene. This sample is drawn from a study of Ad26.COV2.S vaccination and SARS-CoV-2 variants. Study in general: Among those in the COV1001 Ad26.COV2.S trial arm was the donor. Ad26.COV2.S was injected intramuscularly once or twice, 56 days apart. Notes on the study in general: Vaccine recipients showed a spike-specific TCR breadth that was higher than in placebo recipients.

The repertoire was sequenced with immunoSEQ multiplex PCR; TCRdb's copy has only in-frame clones and lacks some. The sample records approximately 410,000 clones, 88% being singletons. Specified treatment: about 20 received Ad26.COV2.S at low or high dose, single or two shots; roughly five received placebo; per-sample allocation not given. Day 63 following the first vaccine or placebo injection was when the samples were taken. Cohort 1b enrolled adults aged 18-55 years in Boston. This receptor was obtained from a person aged 18 to 65 who received the Ad26.COV2.S COVID-19 vaccine or a placebo. The gene calls are TRBV4-1 and TRBJ1-1, with 12 bases lining up with TRBD1. The sequencing used peripheral blood, collected in a trial of Ad26.COV2.S vaccine versus placebo. The CDR3 DNA reads TGCGCCAGCAGTGGGACAGGGGGCTATACTGAAGCTTTCTTT. Amino acid sequence: CASSGTGGYTEAFF.